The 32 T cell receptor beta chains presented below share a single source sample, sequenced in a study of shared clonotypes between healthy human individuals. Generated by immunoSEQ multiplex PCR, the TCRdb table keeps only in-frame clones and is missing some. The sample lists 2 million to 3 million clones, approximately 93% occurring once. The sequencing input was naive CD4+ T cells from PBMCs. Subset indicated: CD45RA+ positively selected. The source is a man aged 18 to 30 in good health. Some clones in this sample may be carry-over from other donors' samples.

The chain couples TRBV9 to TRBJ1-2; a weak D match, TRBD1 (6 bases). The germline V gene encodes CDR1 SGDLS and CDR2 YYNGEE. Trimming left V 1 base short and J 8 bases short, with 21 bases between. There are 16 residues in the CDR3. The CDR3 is CASSVSTGRGLGGYTF. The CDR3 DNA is TGTGCCAGCAGCGTATCCACAGGGCGGGGACTGGGAGGCTACACCTTC.

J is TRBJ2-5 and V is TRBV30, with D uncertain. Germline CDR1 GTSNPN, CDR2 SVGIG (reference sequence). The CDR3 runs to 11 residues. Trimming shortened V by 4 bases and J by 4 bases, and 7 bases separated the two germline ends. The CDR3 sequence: CAWTHRETQYF. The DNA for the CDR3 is TGTGCCTGGACCCATCGAGAGACCCAGTACTTC.

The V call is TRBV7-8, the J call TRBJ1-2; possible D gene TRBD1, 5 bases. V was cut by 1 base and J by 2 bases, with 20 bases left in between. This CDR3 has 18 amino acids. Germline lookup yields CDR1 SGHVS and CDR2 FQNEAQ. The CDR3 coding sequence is TGTGCCAGCAGCTTAGTTGGCGGGGGAACAGCCCTCAACTATGGCTACACCTTC. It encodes CASSLVGGGTALNYGYTF.

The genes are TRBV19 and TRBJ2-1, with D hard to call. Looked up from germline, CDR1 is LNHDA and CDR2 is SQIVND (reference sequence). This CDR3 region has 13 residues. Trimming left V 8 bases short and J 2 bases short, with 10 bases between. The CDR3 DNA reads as TGTGCCAGTTCCTGGGGAACCTACAATGAGCAGTTCTTC. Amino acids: CASSWGTYNEQFF.

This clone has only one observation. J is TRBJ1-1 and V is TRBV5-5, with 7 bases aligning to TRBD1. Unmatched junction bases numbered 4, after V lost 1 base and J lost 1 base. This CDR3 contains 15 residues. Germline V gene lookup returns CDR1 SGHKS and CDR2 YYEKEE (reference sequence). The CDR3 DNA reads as TGTGCCAGCAGCTTGAGACCAGGGGGGAACACTGAAGCTTTCTTT. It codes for CASSLRPGGNTEAFF.

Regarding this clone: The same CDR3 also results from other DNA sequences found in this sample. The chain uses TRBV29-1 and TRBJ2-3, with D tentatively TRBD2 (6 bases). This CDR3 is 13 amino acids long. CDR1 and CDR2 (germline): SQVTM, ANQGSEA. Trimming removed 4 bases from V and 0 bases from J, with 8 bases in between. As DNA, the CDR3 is TGCAGCGTTGCCGGAGGGAGCACAGATACGCAGTATTTT. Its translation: CSVAGGSTDTQYF.

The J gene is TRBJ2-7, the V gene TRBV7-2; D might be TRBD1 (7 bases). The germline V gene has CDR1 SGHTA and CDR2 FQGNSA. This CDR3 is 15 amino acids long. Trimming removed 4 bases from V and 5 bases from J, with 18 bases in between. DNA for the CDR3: TGTGCCAGCAGCTCTCAGGGGGGCAGGGGGAACGAGCAGTACTTC. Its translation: CASSSQGGRGNEQYF.

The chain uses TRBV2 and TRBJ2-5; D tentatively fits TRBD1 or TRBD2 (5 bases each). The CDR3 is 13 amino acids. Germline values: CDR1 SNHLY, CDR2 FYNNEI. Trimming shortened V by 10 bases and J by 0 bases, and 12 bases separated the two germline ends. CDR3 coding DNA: TGTGCCAATCGGGGACGCAACCAAGAGACCCAGTACTTC. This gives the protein CANRGRNQETQYF.

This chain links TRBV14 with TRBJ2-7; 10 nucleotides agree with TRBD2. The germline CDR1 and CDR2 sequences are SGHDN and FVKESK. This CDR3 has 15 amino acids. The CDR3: CSWVDNGLAGDEQYF. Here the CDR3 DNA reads TGTTCCTGGGTTGATAACGGCCTAGCGGGAGACGAGCAGTACTTC.

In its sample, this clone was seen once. This chain's CDR3 is CASSYGGLARYEQYF. For the CDR3, the DNA is TGTGCCAGCAGTTACGGAGGTCTAGCCCGTTACGAGCAGTACTTC. The chain links TRBV6-5 to TRBJ2-7, with a possible D match to TRBD2 (5 bases). This CDR3 has 15 amino acids. Trimming cost V 2 bases and J 4 bases, with 15 bases left between them. The germline V gene encodes CDR1 MNHEY and CDR2 SVGAGI.

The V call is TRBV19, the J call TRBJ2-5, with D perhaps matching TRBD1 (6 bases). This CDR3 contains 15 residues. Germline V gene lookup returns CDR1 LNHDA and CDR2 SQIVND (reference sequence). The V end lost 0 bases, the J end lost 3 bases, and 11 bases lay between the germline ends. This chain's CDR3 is CASSIEGQAKETQYF. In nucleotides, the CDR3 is TGTGCCAGTAGTATAGAGGGACAAGCGAAAGAGACCCAGTACTTC.

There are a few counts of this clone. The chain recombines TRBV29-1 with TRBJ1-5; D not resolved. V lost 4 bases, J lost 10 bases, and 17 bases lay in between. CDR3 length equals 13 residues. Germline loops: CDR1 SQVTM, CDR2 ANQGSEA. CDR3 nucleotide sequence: TGCAGCGTTGGTTGGGGAAGAGGTGTTCCCCAGCATTTT. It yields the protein CSVGWGRGVPQHF.

The CDR3, as DNA: TGTGCCTGGAGCACAGGGACGTATAGCAATCAGCCCCAGCATTTT. Translated: CAWSTGTYSNQPQHF. The rearrangement uses TRBV30 and TRBJ1-5; D might be TRBD1 (6 bases). With 3 bases removed from V and 0 bases from J, the gap between germline ends came to 12 bases. The CDR3 spans 15 residues. CDR1 is GTSNPN and CDR2 is SVGIG in the germline V gene (reference sequence).

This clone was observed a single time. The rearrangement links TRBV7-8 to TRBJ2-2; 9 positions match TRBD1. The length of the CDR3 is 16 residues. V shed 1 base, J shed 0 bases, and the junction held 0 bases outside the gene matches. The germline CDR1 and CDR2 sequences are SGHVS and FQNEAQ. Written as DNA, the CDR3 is TGTGCCAGCAGCTTAGGGGACAGGGCGAACACCGGGGAGCTGTTTTTT. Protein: CASSLGDRANTGELFF.

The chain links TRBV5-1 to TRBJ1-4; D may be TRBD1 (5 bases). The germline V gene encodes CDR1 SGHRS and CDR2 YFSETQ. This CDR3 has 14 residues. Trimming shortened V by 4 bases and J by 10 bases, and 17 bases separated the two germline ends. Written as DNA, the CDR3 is TGCGCCAGCAGCCCAGGACTGAACGGGGGAAAACTGTTTTTT. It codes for CASSPGLNGGKLFF.

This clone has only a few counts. CDR3 DNA: TGTGCCAGCCTGGGACAGTACACTGAAGCTTTCTTT. Protein sequence: CASLGQYTEAFF. This chain uses TRBV6-5 with TRBJ1-1; 7 nucleotides align to TRBD1. With 8 bases clipped from V and 3 bases from J, the junction kept 3 bases outside the gene matches. CDR1 is MNHEY and CDR2 is SVGAGI in the germline V gene. This CDR3 has 12 amino acids.

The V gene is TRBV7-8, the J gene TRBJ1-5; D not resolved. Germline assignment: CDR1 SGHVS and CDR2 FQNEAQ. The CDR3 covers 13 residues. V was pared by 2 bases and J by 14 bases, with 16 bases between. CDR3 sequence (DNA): TGTGCCAGCAGCTTAACAGCCACAGCGGTTAAGCATTTT. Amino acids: CASSLTATAVKHF.

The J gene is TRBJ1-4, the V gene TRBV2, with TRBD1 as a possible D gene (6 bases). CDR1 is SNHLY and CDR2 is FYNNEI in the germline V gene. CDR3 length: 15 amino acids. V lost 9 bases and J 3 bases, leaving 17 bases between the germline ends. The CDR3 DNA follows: TGTGCCAGTGGTGTCGGGGGGGCCCCTAATGAAAAACTGTTTTTT. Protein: CASGVGGAPNEKLFF. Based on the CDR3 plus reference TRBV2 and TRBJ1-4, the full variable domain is EPEVTQTPSHQVTQMGQEVILRCVPISNHLYFYWYRQILGQKVEFLVSFYNNEISEKSEIFDDQFSVERPDGSNFTLKIRSTKLEDSAMYFCASGVGGAPNEKLFFGSGTQLSVL.

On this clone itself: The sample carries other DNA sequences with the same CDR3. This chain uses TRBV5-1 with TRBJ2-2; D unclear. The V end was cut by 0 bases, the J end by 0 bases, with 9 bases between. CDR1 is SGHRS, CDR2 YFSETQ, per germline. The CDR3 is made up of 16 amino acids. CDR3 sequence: CASSLVGIPNTGELFF. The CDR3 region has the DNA TGCGCCAGCAGCTTGGTGGGGATTCCGAACACCGGGGAGCTGTTTTTT.

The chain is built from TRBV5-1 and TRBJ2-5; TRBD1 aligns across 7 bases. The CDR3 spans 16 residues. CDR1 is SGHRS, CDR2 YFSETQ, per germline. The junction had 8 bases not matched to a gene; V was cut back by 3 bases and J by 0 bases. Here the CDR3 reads CASSSATGAHQETQYF. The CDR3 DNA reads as TGCGCCAGCAGCTCAGCCACAGGGGCCCACCAAGAGACCCAGTACTTC.

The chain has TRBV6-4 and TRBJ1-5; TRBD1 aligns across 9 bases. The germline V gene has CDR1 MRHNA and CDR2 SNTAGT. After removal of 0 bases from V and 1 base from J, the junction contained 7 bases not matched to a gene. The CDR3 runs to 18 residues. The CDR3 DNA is TGTGCCAGCAGTGACTCACAGGGGGCTATTGGCAGCAATCAGCCCCAGCATTTT. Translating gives CASSDSQGAIGSNQPQHF.

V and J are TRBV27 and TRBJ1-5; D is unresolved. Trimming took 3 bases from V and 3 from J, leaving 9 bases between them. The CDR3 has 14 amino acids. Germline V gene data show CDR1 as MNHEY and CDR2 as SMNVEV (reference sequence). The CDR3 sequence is CASSLVALNQPQHF. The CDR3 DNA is TGTGCCAGCAGTTTGGTAGCGCTCAATCAGCCCCAGCATTTT.

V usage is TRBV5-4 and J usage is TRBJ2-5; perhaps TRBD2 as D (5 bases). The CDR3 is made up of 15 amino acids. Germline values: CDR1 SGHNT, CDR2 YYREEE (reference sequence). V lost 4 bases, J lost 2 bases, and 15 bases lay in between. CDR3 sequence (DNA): TGTGCCAGCAGCCCTACCTACCCGGGACAAGAGACCCAGTACTTC. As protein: CASSPTYPGQETQYF.

CDR3 coding DNA: TGTGCCAGCTCAACAGGGGCAACTGAAGCTTTCTTT. Its protein product is CASSTGATEAFF. The chain is built from TRBV18 and TRBJ1-1; TRBD1 matches 7 bases. J lost 5 bases, V lost 5 bases, and 2 bases had no gene match. Germline lookup yields CDR1 KGHSH and CDR2 LQKENI. The CDR3 is 12 amino acids.

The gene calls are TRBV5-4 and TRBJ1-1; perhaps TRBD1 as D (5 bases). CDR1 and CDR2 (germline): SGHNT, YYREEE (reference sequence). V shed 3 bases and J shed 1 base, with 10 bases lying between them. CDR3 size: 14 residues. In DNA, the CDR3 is TGTGCCAGCAGCTCGGGGGTGCAGAACACTGAAGCTTTCTTT. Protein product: CASSSGVQNTEAFF.

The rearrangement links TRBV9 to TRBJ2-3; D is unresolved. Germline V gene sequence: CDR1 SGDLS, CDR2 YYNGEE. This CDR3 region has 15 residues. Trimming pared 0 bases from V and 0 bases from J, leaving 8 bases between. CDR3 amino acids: CASSVETPSTDTQYF. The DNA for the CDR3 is TGTGCCAGCAGCGTAGAAACACCCAGCACAGATACGCAGTATTTT. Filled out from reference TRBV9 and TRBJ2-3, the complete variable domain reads DSGVTQTPKHLITATGQRVTLRCSPRSGDLSVYWYQQSLDQGLQFLIQYYNGEERAKGNILERFSAQQFPDLHSELNLSSLELGDSALYFCASSVETPSTDTQYFGPGTRLTVL.

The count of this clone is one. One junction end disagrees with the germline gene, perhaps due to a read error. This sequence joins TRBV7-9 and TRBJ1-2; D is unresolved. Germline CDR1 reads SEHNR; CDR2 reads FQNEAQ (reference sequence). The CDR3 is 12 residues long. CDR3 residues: CASSQGFSGVDF. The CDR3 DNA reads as TGTGCCAGCAGTCAAGGGTTCAGCGGTGTGGACTTC.

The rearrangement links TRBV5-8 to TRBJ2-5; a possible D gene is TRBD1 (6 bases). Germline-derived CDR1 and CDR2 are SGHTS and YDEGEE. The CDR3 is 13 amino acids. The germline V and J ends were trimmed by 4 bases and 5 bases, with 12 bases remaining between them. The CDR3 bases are TGTGCCAGCAGCAAGGGGGTTTTGGAGACCCAGTACTTC. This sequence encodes CASSKGVLETQYF.

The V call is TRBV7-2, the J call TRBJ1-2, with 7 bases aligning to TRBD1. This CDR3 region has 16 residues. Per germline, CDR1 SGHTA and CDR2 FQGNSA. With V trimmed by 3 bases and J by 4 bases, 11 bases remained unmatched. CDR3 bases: TGTGCCAGCAGCTTGGGGGCCCAGGACAGGTTCTATGGCTACACCTTC. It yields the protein CASSLGAQDRFYGYTF.

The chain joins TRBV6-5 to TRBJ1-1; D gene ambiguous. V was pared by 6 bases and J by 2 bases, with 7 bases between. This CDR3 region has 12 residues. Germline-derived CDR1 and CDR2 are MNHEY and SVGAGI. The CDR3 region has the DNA TGTGCCAGCAGAAGACCCAACACTGAAGCTTTCTTT. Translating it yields CASRRPNTEAFF.

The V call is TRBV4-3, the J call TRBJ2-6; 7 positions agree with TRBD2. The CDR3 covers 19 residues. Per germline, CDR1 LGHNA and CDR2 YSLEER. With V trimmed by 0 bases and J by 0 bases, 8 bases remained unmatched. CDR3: CASSQDRASGSSGANVLTF. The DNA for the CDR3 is TGCGCCAGCAGCCAAGATCGAGCTAGCGGTAGCTCTGGGGCCAACGTCCTGACTTTC.

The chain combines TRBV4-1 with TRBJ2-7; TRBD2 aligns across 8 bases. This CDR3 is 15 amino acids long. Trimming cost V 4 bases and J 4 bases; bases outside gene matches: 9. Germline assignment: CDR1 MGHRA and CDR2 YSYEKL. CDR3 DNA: TGCGCCAGCAGCCGGGGACTAGAGCTTTGGTACGAGCAGTACTTC. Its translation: CASSRGLELWYEQYF.